Sequencing of this T cell receptor beta chain was carried out in a study of tumor-infiltrating lymphocytes in primary liver carcinoma. For the study at large: Productive TCRbeta reads per sample were roughly 3.5 to 8 million, not differing by tissue.

Unsorted whole blood yielded the blood RNA, and germline DNA was also extracted. Roughly 4.2 milliliters of peripheral blood were drawn presurgically. With roughly 540 ng total RNA as template and a constant-region primer, TCR beta cDNA was made. Slightly modified ARM-PCR, run as three nested multiplex PCR rounds, produced the TCR beta libraries. The study ran its first two PCR rounds for roughly 9 cycles each, using TRBV1-TRBV30 forward primers and a C-beta reverse primer. TCRdb re-analysed the multiplex PCR reads in MiXCR, keeping a single row per CDR3 protein. The sample consists of approximately 300,000 distinct CDR3 sequences, less than 75% of them appearing once. There are 14 residues in the CDR3. The trim removed 7 bases at V and 3 bases at J, leaving 6 bases unmatched. Turning to this clonotype: The antigen is not known. A much larger clone is a single base away; this may be a read error.

General study points: Tumors carried a top-250-clone fraction significantly exceeding that of blood (p = 0.039).

The V call is TRBV12-3 or TRBV12-4, the J call TRBJ2-5; the match to TRBD1 covers 9 bases. The material sequenced was peripheral blood. The receptor was derived from a man aged 40-49 years with primary liver carcinoma and hepatitis B virus infection. CDR3 sequence reads: CASTRWDREETQYF. The DNA of the CDR3 is TGTGCCAGCACTCGATGGGACAGGGAAGAGACCCAGTACTTC.